These T cell receptor beta chains were read from a single sample in a study of identical twins. TCRdb itself ran the 5' RACE reads through MiXCR, one entry per CDR3 protein. The table has roughly 1.6 million distinct CDR3 sequences, about 32% seen once. The sample comprised cord blood. Receptor source: a newborn girl in good health. Each CDR3 is given with its conserved first and last residue.

j_call,v_call,cdr3_length,cdr3_aa
TRBJ2-7,TRBV29-1,11,CSVGHTYEQYF
TRBJ2-7,TRBV29-1,14,CSVDPTSGGHEQYF
TRBJ2-1,TRBV20-1,12,CSANPGQGKQFF
TRBJ2-3,TRBV4-2,16,CASSQVGAGGPDTQYF
TRBJ1-2,TRBV20-1,14,CSAIPSGGYYGYTF
TRBJ2-3,TRBV20-1,13,CGTSGGLTDTQYF
TRBJ2-3,TRBV24-1,20,CATSDPGLAGGDFSTDTQYF
TRBJ2-7,TRBV29-1,15,CSSQRGQGPQEIQYF
TRBJ1-5,TRBV15,14,CATSREDGLQPQHF
TRBJ2-4,TRBV20-1,14,CSAGDGSAKNIQYF
TRBJ2-5,TRBV12-3/TRBV12-4,13,CASSPTGSYGQYF
TRBJ2-3,TRBV20-1,15,CSATLLGAGGQAQYF
TRBJ1-6,TRBV5-1,15,CASSLAGTNNSPLHF
TRBJ1-4,TRBV12-3/TRBV12-4,13,CASSLIENEKLFF
TRBJ1-1,TRBV5-1,17,CASSLGRQGARSTEAFF
TRBJ2-1,TRBV9,15,CASSPRGTSGSEQFF
TRBJ2-2,TRBV24-1,15,CATSEVAGDTGELFF
TRBJ2-3,TRBV15,18,CATSRDRTGLGPGRTQYF
TRBJ2-3,TRBV11-1,15,CASSRLRTAPDAQYF
TRBJ1-5,TRBV19,14,CASSRALSDQPQHF
TRBJ1-1,TRBV7-9,13,CASSLAGNTKAFF
TRBJ2-4,TRBV2,16,CASSGRSGRSKNIQYF